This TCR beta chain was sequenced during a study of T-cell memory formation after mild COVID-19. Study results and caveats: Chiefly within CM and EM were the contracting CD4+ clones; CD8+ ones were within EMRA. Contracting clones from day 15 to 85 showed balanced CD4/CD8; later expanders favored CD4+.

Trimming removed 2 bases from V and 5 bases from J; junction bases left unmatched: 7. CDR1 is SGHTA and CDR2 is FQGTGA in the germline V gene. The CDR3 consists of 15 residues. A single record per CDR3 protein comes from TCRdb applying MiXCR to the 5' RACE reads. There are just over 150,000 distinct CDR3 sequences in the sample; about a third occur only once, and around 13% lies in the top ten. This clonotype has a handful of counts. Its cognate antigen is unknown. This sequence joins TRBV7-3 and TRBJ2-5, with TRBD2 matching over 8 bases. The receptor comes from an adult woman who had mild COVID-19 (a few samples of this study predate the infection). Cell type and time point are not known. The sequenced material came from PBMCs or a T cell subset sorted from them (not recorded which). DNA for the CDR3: TGTGCCAGCAGCTTAGGAGCGGGGGCACGGGAGACCCAGTACTTC. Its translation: CASSLGAGARETQYF.